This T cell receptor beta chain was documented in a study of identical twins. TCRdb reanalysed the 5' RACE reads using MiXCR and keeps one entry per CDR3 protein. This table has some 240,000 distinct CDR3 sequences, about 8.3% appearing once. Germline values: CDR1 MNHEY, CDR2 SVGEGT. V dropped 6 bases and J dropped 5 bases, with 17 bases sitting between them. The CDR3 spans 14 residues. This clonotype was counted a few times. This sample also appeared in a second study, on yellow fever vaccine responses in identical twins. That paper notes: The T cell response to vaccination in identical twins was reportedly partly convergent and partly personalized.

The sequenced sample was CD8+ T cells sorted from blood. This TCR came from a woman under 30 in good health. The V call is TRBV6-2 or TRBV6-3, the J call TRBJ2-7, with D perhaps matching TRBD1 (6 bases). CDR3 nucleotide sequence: TGTGCCAGCAGGCTCACAGGGCATCCGGACGAGCAGTACTTC. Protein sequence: CASRLTGHPDEQYF.